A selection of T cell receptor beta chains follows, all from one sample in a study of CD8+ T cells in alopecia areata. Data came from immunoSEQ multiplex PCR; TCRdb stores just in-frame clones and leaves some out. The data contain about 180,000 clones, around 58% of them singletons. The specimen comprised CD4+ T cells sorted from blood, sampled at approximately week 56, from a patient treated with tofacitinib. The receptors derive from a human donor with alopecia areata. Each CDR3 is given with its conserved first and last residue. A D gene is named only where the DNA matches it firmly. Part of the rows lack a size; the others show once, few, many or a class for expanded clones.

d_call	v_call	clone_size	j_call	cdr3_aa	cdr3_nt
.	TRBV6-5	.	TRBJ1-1	CASTPHLDTPEAFF	TGTGCCAGCACCCCGCACTTGGACACACCTGAAGCTTTCTTT
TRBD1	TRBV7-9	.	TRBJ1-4	CASSPGGAMSEKLFF	TGTGCCAGCAGCCCAGGGGGCGCTATGAGTGAAAAACTGTTTTTT
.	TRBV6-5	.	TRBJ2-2	CASSYWGGELFF	TGTGCCAGCAGTTACTGGGGAGGGGAGCTGTTTTTT
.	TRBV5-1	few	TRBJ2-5	CASSTGLRETQYF	TGCGCCAGCAGCACGGGACTGAGGGAGACCCAGTACTTC
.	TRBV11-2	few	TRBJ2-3	CASSLWQDTDTQYF	TGTGCCAGCAGCTTATGGCAGGACACAGATACGCAGTATTTT
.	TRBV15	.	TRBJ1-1	CATSRDLTEAFF	TGTGCCACCAGCAGAGATCTCACTGAAGCTTTCTTT
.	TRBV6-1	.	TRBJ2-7	CASSVTVYEQYF	TGTGCCAGCAGTGTTACGGTTTACGAGCAGTACTTC
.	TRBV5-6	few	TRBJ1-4	CASSSVGVEKLFF	TGTGCCAGCAGCTCAGTCGGTGTAGAAAAACTGTTTTTT
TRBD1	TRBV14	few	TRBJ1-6	CASSLQTGRNSPLHF	TGTGCCAGCAGCCTTCAGACAGGGCGGAATTCACCCCTCCACTTT
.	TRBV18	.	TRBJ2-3	CASSPQGRDTQYF	TGTGCCAGCTCACCACAGGGGAGAGATACGCAGTATTTT
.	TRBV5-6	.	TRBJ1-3	CASSLIRGSGNTIYF	TGTGCCAGCAGCCTCATCCGGGGCTCTGGAAACACCATATATTTT
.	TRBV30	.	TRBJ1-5	CAWSLVTAAQSNQPQHF	TGTGCCTGGAGTCTTGTCACGGCGGCACAAAGCAATCAGCCCCAGCATTTT
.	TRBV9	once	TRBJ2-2	CASSVYGQNTGELFF	TGTGCCAGCAGCGTCTATGGACAGAACACCGGGGAGCTGTTTTTT
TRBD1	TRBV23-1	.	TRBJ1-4	CASNSPLEPRPGQRNEKLFF	TGCGCCAGCAACTCTCCGCTCGAGCCCAGACCGGGACAGCGCAATGAAAAACTGTTTTTT
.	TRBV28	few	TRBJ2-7	CASSLQVGRGQYF	TGTGCCAGCAGTTTACAGGTTGGGCGAGGGCAGTACTTC
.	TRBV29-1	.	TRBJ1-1	CSVVAGNLNTEAFF	TGCAGCGTTGTTGCGGGGAACTTGAACACTGAAGCTTTCTTT
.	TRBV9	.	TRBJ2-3	CASSVGLRQGRYLTDTQYF	TGTGCCAGCAGCGTAGGACTGAGGCAGGGGCGCTACCTCACAGATACGCAGTATTTT
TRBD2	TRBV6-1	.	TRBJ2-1	CASRWGLTRDNEQFF	TGTGCCAGCAGGTGGGGACTAACTCGAGACAATGAGCAGTTCTTC
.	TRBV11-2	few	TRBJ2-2	CASSTVGTGELFF	TGTGCCAGCAGCACGGTCGGGACCGGGGAGCTGTTTTTT
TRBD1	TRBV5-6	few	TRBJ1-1	CASSRGQMNTEAFF	TGTGCCAGCAGCCGGGGACAGATGAACACTGAAGCTTTCTTT
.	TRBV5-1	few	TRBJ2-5	CASSPAFGVQETQYF	TGCGCCAGCAGCCCCGCCTTCGGCGTCCAAGAGACCCAGTACTTC
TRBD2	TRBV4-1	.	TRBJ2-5	CASSQEGLAQGETQYF	TGCGCCAGCAGCCAAGAGGGACTAGCGCAGGGGGAGACCCAGTACTTC
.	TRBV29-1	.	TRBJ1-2	CSVVLSAGWTYGYTF	TGCAGCGTTGTTCTTTCGGCAGGTTGGACTTATGGCTACACCTTC
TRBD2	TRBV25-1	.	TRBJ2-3	CASISGGAHDTQYF	TGTGCCAGCATCTCGGGGGGGGCACACGATACGCAGTATTTT
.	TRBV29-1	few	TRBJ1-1	CSAEDARRTEAFF	TGCAGCGCCGAAGATGCCAGGAGGACTGAAGCTTTCTTT
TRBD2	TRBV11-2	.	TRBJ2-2	CASSPTWTSGATNPGELFF	TGTGCCAGCAGCCCAACCTGGACTAGCGGGGCGACTAATCCTGGGGAGCTGTTTTTT
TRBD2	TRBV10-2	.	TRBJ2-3	CASSDLTSGGPSTDTQYF	TGCGCCAGCAGTGACCTGACTAGCGGGGGGCCAAGCACAGATACGCAGTATTTT
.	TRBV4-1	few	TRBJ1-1	CASSQGGQQIEAFF	TGCGCCAGCAGCCAAGGTGGCCAACAGATTGAAGCTTTCTTT
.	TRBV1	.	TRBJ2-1	CTSSQDLAGGYNEQFF	TGCACCAGCAGCCAAGATCTAGCGGGGGGATACAATGAGCAGTTCTTC
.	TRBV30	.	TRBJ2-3	CAWMKWGGTDTQYF	TGTGCCTGGATGAAATGGGGTGGCACAGATACGCAGTATTTT
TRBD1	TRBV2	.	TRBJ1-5	CASSRGTGRYQPQHF	TGTGCCAGCAGCCGCGGGACAGGGCGCTATCAGCCCCAGCATTTT
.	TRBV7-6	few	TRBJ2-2	CASSQEQGSNTGELFF	TGTGCCAGCAGCCAGGAACAGGGTTCGAACACCGGGGAGCTGTTTTTT
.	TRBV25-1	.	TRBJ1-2	CASSDLQRDFYGYTF	TGTGCCAGCAGTGATCTCCAGAGAGACTTTTATGGCTACACCTTC
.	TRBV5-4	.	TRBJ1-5	CASSTTKGEGQPQHF	TGTGCCAGCAGCACCACTAAGGGAGAGGGACAGCCCCAGCATTTT
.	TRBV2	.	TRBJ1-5	CASRINQPQHF	TGTGCCAGCAGGATCAACCAGCCCCAGCATTTT
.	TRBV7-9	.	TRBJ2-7	CASSPRQGSYEQYF	TGTGCCAGCAGCCCGAGGCAGGGGTCCTACGAGCAGTACTTC
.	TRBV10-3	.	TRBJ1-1	CAIKDNTEAFF	TGTGCCATCAAAGATAACACTGAAGCTTTCTTT
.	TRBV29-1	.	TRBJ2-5	CSVAESGRRVGTQYF	TGCAGCGTTGCCGAAAGTGGTCGTAGAGTCGGGACCCAGTACTTC
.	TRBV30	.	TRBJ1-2	CAWTTGGKYGYTF	TGTGCCTGGACTACGGGGGGGAAGTATGGCTACACCTTC
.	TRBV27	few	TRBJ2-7	CASSLTYNYEQYF	TGTGCCAGCAGTTTAACGTACAATTACGAGCAGTACTTC
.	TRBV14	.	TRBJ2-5	CASSQAGQRETQYF	TGTGCCAGCAGCCAAGCAGGACAGAGGGAGACCCAGTACTTC
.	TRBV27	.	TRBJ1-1	CASSPQAKGTEAFF	TGTGCCAGCAGTCCGCAGGCCAAGGGCACTGAAGCTTTCTTT
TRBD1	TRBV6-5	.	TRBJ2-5	CASSWGQQETQYF	TGTGCCAGCAGTTGGGGACAGCAAGAGACCCAGTACTTC
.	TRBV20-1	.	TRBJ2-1	CSAREDNEQFF	TGCAGTGCTAGAGAGGACAATGAGCAGTTCTTC
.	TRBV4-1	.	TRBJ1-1	CASSSWDPTEAFF	TGCGCCAGCAGCTCCTGGGATCCCACTGAAGCTTTCTTT
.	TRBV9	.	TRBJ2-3	CASSVGTGSDTDTQYF	TGTGCCAGCAGCGTAGGTACAGGGAGTGACACAGATACGCAGTATTTT
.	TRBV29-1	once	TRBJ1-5	CSVRDGLGSQPQHF	TGCAGCGTGAGGGACGGCTTGGGGAGTCAGCCCCAGCATTTT
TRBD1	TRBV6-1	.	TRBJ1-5	CASSEPDRNNQPQHF	TGTGCCAGCAGTGAGCCGGACAGGAACAATCAGCCCCAGCATTTT
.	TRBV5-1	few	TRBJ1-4	CASSDGSVGGEKLFF	TGCGCCAGCAGCGACGGAAGCGTGGGAGGTGAAAAACTGTTTTTT
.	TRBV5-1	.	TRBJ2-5	CASSSDRWETQYF	TGCGCCAGCAGCTCCGACAGGTGGGAGACCCAGTACTTC
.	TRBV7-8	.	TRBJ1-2	CASSSEFVSNYGYTF	TGTGCCAGCAGCTCCGAGTTTGTCTCCAACTATGGCTACACCTTC
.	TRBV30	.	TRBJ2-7	CAWSAGRAYEQYF	TGTGCCTGGAGTGCCGGGAGAGCCTACGAGCAGTACTTC
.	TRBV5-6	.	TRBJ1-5	CASSAGGRGQPQHF	TGTGCCAGCAGCGCAGGAGGGCGCGGTCAGCCCCAGCATTTT
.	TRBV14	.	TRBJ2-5	CASSHQRIQETQYF	TGTGCCAGCAGCCACCAGAGAATACAAGAGACCCAGTACTTC